The clone carrying this T cell receptor (beta chain) appeared many times. The antigen remains undetermined. V dropped 5 bases and J dropped 5 bases, with 10 bases sitting between them. Germline V lookup: CDR1 DFQATT, CDR2 SNEGSKA (reference sequence). The CDR3 is made up of 12 amino acids. These data belong to a study of neurological immune-mediated disorders. TCRdb itself ran the 5' RACE reads through MiXCR, one entry per CDR3 protein. Here the sample spans 100,000 to 150,000 distinct CDR3 sequences, more than 2.5% being singletons. Study findings and constraints: The study found the most TCR clonal expansion in HTLV-1-associated myelopathy and the least in multiple sclerosis, below healthy controls. The absence of any CDR3 amino acid sequence shared by expanded clones across subjects suggests that repertoires were private in all groups.

The V call is TRBV20-1, the J call TRBJ2-1; D ambiguous. The sample comprised PBMCs. The TCR sequence derives from a woman in her 30s with multiple sclerosis. The CDR3 coding sequence is TGCAGTGCTCAAGTCGTCGACAATGAGCAGTTCTTC. Amino acid sequence: CSAQVVDNEQFF.